This entry concerns a single T cell receptor beta chain. Antigen: not known. Separate from the roughly 700-subject first cohort was the roughly 120-subject validation cohort, to which the donors belonged. TCRdb's copy holds only in-frame clones and misses some; the assay was immunoSEQ multiplex PCR. The sample consists of 35,000 to 50,000 clones, 93% of them appearing once. The data originate from a study of cytomegalovirus exposure and HLA in healthy donors. Study-level background: The same platform as the approximately 640 first-cohort repertoires was used for the roughly 130 validation repertoires, a later analysis reported.

Germline-derived CDR1 and CDR2 are SGDLS and YYNGEE. Trimming cost V 3 bases and J 4 bases, with 9 bases left between them. The CDR3 loop spans 13 amino acids. General study results and limits: According to reports, the classifier identified cytomegalovirus status with high specificity and sensitivity. Across donors, most TCRs were seen rarely, yet some public ones were widespread.

This receptor was obtained from a woman aged 18 to 35 in good health and CMV-seronegative. Source material: PBMCs. V is TRBV9 and J is TRBJ2-3; maybe TRBD1 (5 bases). The CDR3: CASSAQGSDTQYF. The CDR3 DNA is TGTGCCAGCAGCGCTCAGGGTTCAGATACGCAGTATTTT. The whole variable domain, remainder taken from reference TRBV9 and TRBJ2-3, is DSGVTQTPKHLITATGQRVTLRCSPRSGDLSVYWYQQSLDQGLQFLIQYYNGEERAKGNILERFSAQQFPDLHSELNLSSLELGDSALYFCASSAQGSDTQYFGPGTRLTVL.